This entry describes one T cell receptor (beta chain). The antigen remains unidentified. This sample stems from a study of Ad26.COV2.S vaccination and SARS-CoV-2 variants. General observations from the study: Vaccinated individuals (as opposed to placebo recipients) had higher spike-specific TCR breadth. In TCR breadth and depth analyses, total T cell responses may have been underestimated. Spike-specific responses of CD8+ and CD4+ T cells were reported to display substantial breadth after vaccination.

Data came from immunoSEQ multiplex PCR; TCRdb stores just in-frame clones and leaves some out. Found here are under 95,000 clones, roughly 85% of them singletons; the top ten hold about 17%. V lost 3 bases and J 0 bases, leaving 16 bases between the germline ends. Germline CDR1 SGDLS, CDR2 YYNGEE. The CDR3 contains 17 residues. The chain is built from TRBV9 and TRBJ1-3; possible D gene TRBD1, 6 bases. This receptor was identified in a human donor who had recovered from COVID-19. The sample was peripheral blood, taken after recovery from COVID-19. The CDR3 loop reads CASSGIVGGGSGNTIYF. The DNA for the CDR3 is TGTGCCAGCAGCGGCATCGTGGGGGGCGGCTCTGGAAACACCATATATTTT.